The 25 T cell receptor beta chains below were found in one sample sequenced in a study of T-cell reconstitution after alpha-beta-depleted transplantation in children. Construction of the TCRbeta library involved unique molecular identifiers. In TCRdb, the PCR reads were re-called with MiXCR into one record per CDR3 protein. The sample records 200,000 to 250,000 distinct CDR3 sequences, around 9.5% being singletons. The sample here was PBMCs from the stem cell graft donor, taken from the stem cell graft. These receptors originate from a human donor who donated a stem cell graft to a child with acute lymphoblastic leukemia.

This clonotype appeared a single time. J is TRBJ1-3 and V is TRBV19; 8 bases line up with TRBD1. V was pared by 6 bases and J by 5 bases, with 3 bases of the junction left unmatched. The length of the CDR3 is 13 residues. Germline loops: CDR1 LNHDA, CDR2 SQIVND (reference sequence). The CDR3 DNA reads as TGTGCCAGTAGCGACAGGGGCCGAAACACCATATATTTT. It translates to CASSDRGRNTIYF.

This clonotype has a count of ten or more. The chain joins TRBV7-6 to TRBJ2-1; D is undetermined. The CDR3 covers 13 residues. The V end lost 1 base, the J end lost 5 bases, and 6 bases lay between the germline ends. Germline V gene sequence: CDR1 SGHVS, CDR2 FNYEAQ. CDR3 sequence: CASSLVSDNEQFF. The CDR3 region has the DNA TGTGCCAGCAGCTTAGTGTCAGACAATGAGCAGTTCTTC.

This CDR3 is CASSQEWQSNYGYTF. DNA of the CDR3: TGTGCCAGCAGCCAAGAATGGCAGTCGAACTATGGCTACACCTTC. This chain joins TRBV4-2 and TRBJ1-2; D is unclear. Germline loops: CDR1 LGHNA, CDR2 YNFKEQ. This CDR3 region has 15 residues. Deletions cut 0 bases from V and 2 bases from J, with 10 bases between.

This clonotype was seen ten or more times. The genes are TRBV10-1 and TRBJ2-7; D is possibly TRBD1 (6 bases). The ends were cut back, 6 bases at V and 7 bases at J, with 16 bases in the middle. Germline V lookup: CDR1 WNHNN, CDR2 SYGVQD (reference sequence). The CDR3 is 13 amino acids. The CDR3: CASRDSGNGEQYF. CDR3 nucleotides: TGCGCCAGCAGGGACAGTGGTAATGGGGAGCAGTACTTC.

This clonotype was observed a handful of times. Here the CDR3 reads CASSTSGGAYEQYF. The DNA of the CDR3 is TGCGCCAGCAGCACCAGCGGGGGGGCCTACGAGCAGTACTTC. The chain has TRBV5-1 and TRBJ2-7; 10 bases map to TRBD2. V gave up 4 bases and J gave up 2 bases; unmatched junction bases: 3. The CDR3 extends over 14 amino acids. CDR1 is SGHRS and CDR2 is YFSETQ in the germline V gene.

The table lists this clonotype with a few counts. CDR3 protein: CASSSAGTGDNSPLHF. DNA of the CDR3: TGTGCCAGCAGCTCGGCCGGGACAGGTGATAATTCACCCCTCCACTTT. The V gene is TRBV7-6, the J gene TRBJ1-6; 8 nucleotides align to TRBD1. CDR3 length: 16 amino acids. The trim removed 4 bases at V and 5 bases at J, leaving 7 bases unmatched. The germline CDR1 and CDR2 sequences are SGHVS and FNYEAQ.

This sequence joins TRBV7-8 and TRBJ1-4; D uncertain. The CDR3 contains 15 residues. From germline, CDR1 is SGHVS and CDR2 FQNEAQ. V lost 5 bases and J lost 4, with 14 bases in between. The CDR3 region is CASSPWAASNEKLFF. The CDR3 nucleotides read TGTGCCAGCAGCCCTTGGGCAGCCAGTAATGAAAAACTGTTTTTT.

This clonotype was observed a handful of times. CDR3 DNA: TGTGCCACCACACAACAAATAGCGGGGGGGTTGAATGAGCAGTTCTTC. Protein sequence: CATTQQIAGGLNEQFF. This chain connects TRBV12-3 or TRBV12-4 to TRBJ2-1; TRBD2 matches at 11 bases. This CDR3 spans 16 amino acids. The V and J ends lost 10 bases and 7 bases, in that order; junction bases with no gene match: 15.

The CDR3 DNA reads TGTGCCAGCAGTTTACAGGCTTCGACTGGAAACACCATATATTTT. Translation: CASSLQASTGNTIYF. The chain has TRBV12-3 or TRBV12-4 and TRBJ1-3; no clear D. Trimming cost V 2 bases and J 2 bases, with 10 bases left between them. The CDR3 length is 15 residues.

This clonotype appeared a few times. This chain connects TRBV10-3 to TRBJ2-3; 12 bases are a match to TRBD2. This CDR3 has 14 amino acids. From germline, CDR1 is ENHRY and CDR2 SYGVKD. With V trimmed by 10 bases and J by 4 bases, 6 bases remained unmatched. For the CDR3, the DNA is TGTGCCACCCTGACTAGCGGGGGCCCAGATACGCAGTATTTT. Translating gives CATLTSGGPDTQYF.

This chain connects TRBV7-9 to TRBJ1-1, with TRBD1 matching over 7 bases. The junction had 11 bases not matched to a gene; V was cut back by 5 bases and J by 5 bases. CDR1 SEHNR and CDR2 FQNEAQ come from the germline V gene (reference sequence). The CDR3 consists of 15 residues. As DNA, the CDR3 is TGTGCCAGCAGCCCGGTGGAGGGGGCAGTAACTGAAGCTTTCTTT. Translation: CASSPVEGAVTEAFF.

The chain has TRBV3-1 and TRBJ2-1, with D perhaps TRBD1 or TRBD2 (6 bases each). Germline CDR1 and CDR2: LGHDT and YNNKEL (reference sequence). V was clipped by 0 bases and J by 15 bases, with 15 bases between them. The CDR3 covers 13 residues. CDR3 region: CASSQDRGAPPFF. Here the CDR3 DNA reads TGTGCCAGCAGCCAAGATAGGGGGGCGCCACCGTTCTTC.

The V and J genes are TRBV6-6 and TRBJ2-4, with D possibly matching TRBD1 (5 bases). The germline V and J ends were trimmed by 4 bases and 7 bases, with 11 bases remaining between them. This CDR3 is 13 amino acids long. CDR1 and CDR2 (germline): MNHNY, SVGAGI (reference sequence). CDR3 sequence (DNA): TGTGCCAGCAGTTCAGGGTCGGTCAACATTCAGTACTTC. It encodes CASSSGSVNIQYF.

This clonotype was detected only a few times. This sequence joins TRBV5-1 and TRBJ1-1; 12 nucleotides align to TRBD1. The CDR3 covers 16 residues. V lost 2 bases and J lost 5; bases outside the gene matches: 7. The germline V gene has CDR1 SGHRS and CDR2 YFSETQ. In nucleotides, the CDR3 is TGCGCCAGCAGCTTTGGGACAGGGGGCTCCGTGACTGAAGCTTTCTTT. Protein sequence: CASSFGTGGSVTEAFF.

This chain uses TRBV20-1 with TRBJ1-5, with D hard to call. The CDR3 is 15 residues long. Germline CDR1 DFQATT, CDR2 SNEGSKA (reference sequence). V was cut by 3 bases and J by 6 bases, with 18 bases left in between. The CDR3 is CSASRNAGRGQPQHF. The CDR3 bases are TGCAGTGCTAGTCGGAACGCTGGTCGGGGTCAGCCCCAGCATTTT.

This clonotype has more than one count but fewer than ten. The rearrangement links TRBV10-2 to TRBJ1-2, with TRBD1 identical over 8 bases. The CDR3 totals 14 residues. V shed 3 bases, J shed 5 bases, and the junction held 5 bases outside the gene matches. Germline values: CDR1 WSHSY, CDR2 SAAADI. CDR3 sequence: CASSETGGRYGYTF. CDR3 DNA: TGCGCCAGCAGTGAAACAGGGGGAAGGTATGGCTACACCTTC.

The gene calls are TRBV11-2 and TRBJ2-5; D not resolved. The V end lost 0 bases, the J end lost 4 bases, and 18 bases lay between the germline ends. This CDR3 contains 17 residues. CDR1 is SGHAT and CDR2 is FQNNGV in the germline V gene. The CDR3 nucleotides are TGTGCCAGCAGCTTAGATGCTTTCGGGTCCGAAAGAGAGACCCAGTACTTC. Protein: CASSLDAFGSERETQYF.

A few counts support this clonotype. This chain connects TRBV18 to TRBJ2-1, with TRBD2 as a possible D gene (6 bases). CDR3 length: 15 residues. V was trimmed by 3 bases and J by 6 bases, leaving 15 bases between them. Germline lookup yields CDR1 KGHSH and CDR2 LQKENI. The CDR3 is CASSPRGDTGNEQFF. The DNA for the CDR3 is TGTGCCAGCTCACCGCGCGGGGATACGGGCAATGAGCAGTTCTTC.

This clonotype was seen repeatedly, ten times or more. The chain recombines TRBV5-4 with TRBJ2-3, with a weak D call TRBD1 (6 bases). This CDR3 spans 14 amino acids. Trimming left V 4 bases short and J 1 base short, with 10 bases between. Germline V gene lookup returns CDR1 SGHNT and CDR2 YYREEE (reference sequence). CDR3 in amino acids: CASSLWTGTDTQYF. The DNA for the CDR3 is TGTGCCAGCAGCCTTTGGACAGGCACAGATACGCAGTATTTT.

Here the CDR3 DNA reads TGTGCCAGCAGCATAACAGGGGGCGATGGCTACACCTTC. Its translation is CASSITGGDGYTF. The chain has TRBV7-6 and TRBJ1-2, with TRBD1 matching over 9 bases. Germline CDR1 SGHVS, CDR2 FNYEAQ. The ends lost 5 bases at V and 6 bases at J; junction bases unmatched: 4. The CDR3 covers 13 residues.

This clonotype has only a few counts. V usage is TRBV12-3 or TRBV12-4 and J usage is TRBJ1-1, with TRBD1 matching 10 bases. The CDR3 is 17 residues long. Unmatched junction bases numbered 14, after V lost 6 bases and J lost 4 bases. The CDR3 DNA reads TGTGCCAGCAGCAAACGACAGGGGGCGATATTTGGCACTGAAGCTTTCTTT. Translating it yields CASSKRQGAIFGTEAFF.

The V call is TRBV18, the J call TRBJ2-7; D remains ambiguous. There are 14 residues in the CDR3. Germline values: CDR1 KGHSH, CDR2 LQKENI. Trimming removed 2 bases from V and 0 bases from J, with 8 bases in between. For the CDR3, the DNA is TGTGCCAGCTCACCAGTGGGATCCTCCTACGAGCAGTACTTC. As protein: CASSPVGSSYEQYF.

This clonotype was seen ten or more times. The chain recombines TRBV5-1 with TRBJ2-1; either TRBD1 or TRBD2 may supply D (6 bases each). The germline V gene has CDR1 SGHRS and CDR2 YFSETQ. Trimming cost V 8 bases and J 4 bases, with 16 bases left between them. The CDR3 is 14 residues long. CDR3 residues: CASNNGGPYNEQFF. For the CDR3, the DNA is TGCGCCAGTAATAACGGGGGCCCTTACAATGAGCAGTTCTTC. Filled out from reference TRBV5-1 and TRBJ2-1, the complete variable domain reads KAGVTQTPRYLIKTRGQQVTLSCSPISGHRSVSWYQQTPGQGLQFLFEYFSETQRNKGNFPGRFSGRQFSNSRSEMNVSTLELGDSALYLCASNNGGPYNEQFFGPGTRLTVL.

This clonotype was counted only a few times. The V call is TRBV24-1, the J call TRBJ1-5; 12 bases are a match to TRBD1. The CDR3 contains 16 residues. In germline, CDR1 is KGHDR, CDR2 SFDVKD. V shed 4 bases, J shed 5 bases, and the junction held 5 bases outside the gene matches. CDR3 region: CATSDRDRGPYQPQHF. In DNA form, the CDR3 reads TGTGCCACCAGTGACCGGGACAGGGGGCCGTATCAGCCCCAGCATTTT.

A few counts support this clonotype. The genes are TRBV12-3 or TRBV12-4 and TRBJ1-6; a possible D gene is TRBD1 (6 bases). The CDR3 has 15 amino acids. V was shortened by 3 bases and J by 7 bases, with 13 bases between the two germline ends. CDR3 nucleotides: TGTGCCAGCAGTTTCGGGGGGCAGGTGAATTCACCCCTCCACTTT. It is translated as CASSFGGQVNSPLHF.